This passage covers 7 T cell receptor beta chains from one sample sequenced in a study of ipilimumab plus nivolumab after autologous stem cell transplantation. Generated by immunoSEQ multiplex PCR, the TCRdb table keeps only in-frame clones and is missing some. The data contain 15,000 to 20,000 clones, roughly 77% of them singletons. Specimen: PBMCs, collected in a trial of ipilimumab plus nivolumab as post-transplant consolidation. These receptor sequences come from a male donor with diffuse large B-cell lymphoma.

This clone was detected a few times. The chain couples TRBV6-6 to TRBJ2-7, with 9 bases that match TRBD2. Germline V lookup: CDR1 MNHNY, CDR2 SVGAGI (reference sequence). Trimming took 2 bases from V and 4 from J; bases not matched to a gene: 6. The CDR3 runs to 15 residues. The CDR3 region is CASSYRRGGSYEQYF. The CDR3 DNA follows: TGTGCCAGCAGTTACAGGCGGGGGGGCTCTTACGAGCAGTACTTC.

This clone was seen once. The V and J genes are TRBV10-2 and TRBJ2-1; 7 bases line up with TRBD2. This CDR3 is built from 15 residues. Per the germline V gene, CDR1 is WSHSY and CDR2 is SAAADI. With 5 bases clipped from V and 2 bases from J, the junction kept 6 bases outside the gene matches. The CDR3 loop reads CASSLPGLPYNEQFF. The CDR3 DNA is TGCGCCAGCAGTCTTCCGGGACTACCCTACAATGAGCAGTTCTTC.

This clone was found once. DNA of the CDR3: TGTGCCAGCAGCTTATATATAAGTGAGGACACTGAAGCTTTCTTT. Amino acid sequence: CASSLYISEDTEAFF. V gene TRBV7-9 combines with J gene TRBJ1-1; D remains unclear. CDR3 length: 15 amino acids. Germline V gives CDR1 SEHNR, CDR2 FQNEAQ (reference sequence). The V end was cut by 2 bases, the J end by 3 bases, with 13 bases between.

The rearrangement links TRBV5-4 to TRBJ2-1; tentative D call: TRBD1 (6 bases). CDR3 length: 15 residues. The germline CDR1 and CDR2 sequences are SGHNT and YYREEE (reference sequence). With 2 bases removed from V and 4 bases from J, the gap between germline ends came to 13 bases. CDR3 loop: CASSFVDRPYNEQFF. As DNA, the CDR3 is TGTGCCAGCAGCTTTGTAGACAGGCCATACAATGAGCAGTTCTTC.

The genes are TRBV18 and TRBJ2-6, with D possibly being TRBD1 (5 bases). The CDR3 runs 14 residues. Germline V gives CDR1 KGHSH, CDR2 LQKENI. Trimming left V 5 bases short and J 0 bases short, with 5 bases between. CDR3 in DNA: TGTGCCAGCTCAGACAGCTCTGGGGCCAACGTCCTGACTTTC. The encoded protein is CASSDSSGANVLTF.

This chain connects TRBV5-1 to TRBJ1-4, with D unresolved. V lost 6 bases and J 5 bases, leaving 11 bases between the germline ends. This CDR3 is built from 13 residues. Per the germline V gene, CDR1 is SGHRS and CDR2 is YFSETQ. CDR3 DNA: TGCGCCAGCAAGGGTCAGACGAATGAAAAACTGTTTTTT. Amino acids: CASKGQTNEKLFF.

This clone was observed a single time. J is TRBJ2-6 and V is TRBV7-9, with no clear D. The CDR3 consists of 15 residues. V lost 1 base and J lost 3, with 7 bases in between. CDR1 is SEHNR and CDR2 is FQNEAQ in the germline V gene (reference sequence). The CDR3 DNA is TGTGCCAGCAGCTTAGGGTGGGTTGGGGCCAACGTCCTGACTTTC. Residues: CASSLGWVGANVLTF.